These T cell receptor beta chains were read from a single sample in a study of cytomegalovirus exposure and HLA in healthy donors. The data were produced by immunoSEQ multiplex PCR, yet TCRdb's version contains in-frame clones alone and is incomplete. The sample records 100,000 to 150,000 clones, under 85% being singletons. Material for sequencing was PBMCs. The receptor source for this set is a woman between 50 and 59 years old in good health and CMV-seropositive. Both conserved end residues are part of each CDR3. Each record gives: V gene, J gene, CDR3 protein.

TRBV15	TRBJ2-5	CATSRDLAGGQGTQYF
TRBV7-2	TRBJ2-1	CASSSLGRSYNEQFF
TRBV5-1	TRBJ1-2	CASSPGVDNGYTF
TRBV7-9	TRBJ2-3	CASSLGAGESTDTQYF
TRBV5-8	TRBJ2-1	CASSLRLRFF
TRBV2	TRBJ1-4	CATQGATNEKLFF
TRBV7-2	TRBJ1-1	CASSFNRETEAFF
TRBV2	TRBJ2-3	CASSSGANTDTQYF
TRBV6-5	TRBJ2-5	CASSYYRGQGETQYF
TRBV30	TRBJ2-5	CAWSAGTSGGETQYF
TRBV5-1	TRBJ1-1	CASSSGQALNTEAFF
TRBV11-2	TRBJ2-3	CASSLRTSFTDTQYF
TRBV11-3	TRBJ1-6	CASSGSFSNSYNSPLHF
TRBV6-5	TRBJ1-1	CASKSVRMNTEAFF
TRBV11-3	TRBJ2-2	CASSLDGAGGPITGELFF
TRBV6-6	TRBJ2-7	CASQVGSGGYEQYF
TRBV5-6	TRBJ1-6	CASSWGGKGSPLHF
TRBV2	TRBJ2-1	CASNQGWEQFF
TRBV2	TRBJ1-2	CASAAENTPNYGYPF
TRBV5-1	TRBJ1-5	CASSLIGGSGPQHF
TRBV5-1	TRBJ2-3	CASSPGGITSDTQYF
TRBV6-5	TRBJ1-2	CGSGQELNGYTF
TRBV2	TRBJ1-1	CASRKWGDSRTAEAFF
TRBV2	TRBJ2-7	CASTLIRDYEQYF
TRBV6-5	TRBJ2-1	CASSYSPTPYNEQFF
TRBV6-5	TRBJ1-2	CASRRTGNYGYTF
TRBV9	TRBJ1-2	CASSVGTGKNYGYPF
TRBV6-5	TRBJ1-2	CASTSGQSYGYTF
TRBV19	TRBJ1-2	CASSRGQDPYGYTF
TRBV7-8	TRBJ2-7	CASSLRRDRAYEQYF
TRBV7-2	TRBJ2-7	CASSFGGGSYEQYF
TRBV19	TRBJ2-2	CASTRGGANTGELFF
TRBV11-2	TRBJ2-7	CASSLAGYEQYF
TRBV10-1	TRBJ2-3	CASSDPTSGGTSDVPDTQYF
TRBV6-5	TRBJ1-2	CASSEPGLGYTF
TRBV9	TRBJ2-2	CASSASGTSPGELFF
TRBV2	TRBJ1-6	CASTGSGALNSPLHF
TRBV5-6	TRBJ2-7	CASTVGGLPPYEQYF
TRBV10-3	TRBJ1-2	CAISGGTGLGYTF
TRBV5-4	TRBJ2-5	CASSLHGGEETQYF
TRBV27	TRBJ1-6	CASSLIVRESGYNSPLHF